One sample yielded the 3 T cell receptor beta chains listed below, sequenced in a study of blood T cell repertoires in COVID-19. Method: immunoSEQ multiplex PCR; TCRdb's copy keeps in-frame clones and lacks some. Of 150,000 or so clones in the sample, about 85% are singletons; the top ten hold approximately 3.7%. Material: PBMCs or T cells enriched from blood (not recorded which). The receptors originated from a woman in her forties who had been exposed to COVID-19.

The V and J genes are TRBV6-5 and TRBJ1-6; possible D gene TRBD1, 6 bases. The V and J ends lost 6 bases and 11 bases respectively, with 11 bases between them. Germline V gene sequence: CDR1 MNHEY, CDR2 SVGAGI. CDR3 length: 12 residues. The CDR3 nucleotides are TGTGCCAGCAGACAGGGTAGGACACCCCTCCACTTT. It encodes CASRQGRTPLHF.

This sequence joins TRBV2 and TRBJ2-1; D remains unclear. The CDR3 is 11 amino acids. V lost 5 bases to trimming and J lost 6 bases, with 5 bases between them. The germline V gene encodes CDR1 SNHLY and CDR2 FYNNEI. CDR3 region: CASSPINEQFF. The CDR3 DNA reads as TGTGCCAGCAGTCCTATCAATGAGCAGTTCTTC. The variable domain in full, completed from reference TRBV2 and TRBJ2-1, reads EPEVTQTPSHQVTQMGQEVILRCVPISNHLYFYWYRQILGQKVEFLVSFYNNEISEKSEIFDDQFSVERPDGSNFTLKIRSTKLEDSAMYFCASSPINEQFFGPGTRLTVL.

The chain recombines TRBV19 with TRBJ1-3; 9 bases match TRBD1. CDR1 LNHDA and CDR2 SQIVND come from the germline V gene (reference sequence). The ends lost 6 bases at V and 4 bases at J; junction bases unmatched: 10. There are 16 residues in the CDR3. The CDR3 DNA sequence: TGTGCCAGTAGCCCCGGGACAGGGAATACAGGAAACACCATATATTTT. Protein: CASSPGTGNTGNTIYF.